This T cell receptor beta chain was retrieved from a study of shared clonotypes between healthy human individuals. Original analysis: Filtering differed for immunoSEQ, which gave only junction sequences without quality scores. Repertoires were generated with immunoSEQ multiplex PCR, while TCRdb's copy carries only in-frame clones and drops some. The D gene and trimming were derived from the DNA, and the V and J assignments and clone size from that table. In the table there are about 1.1 million clones, roughly 80% of which are singletons. The germline CDR1 and CDR2 sequences are SNHLY and FYNNEI. This CDR3 region has 14 residues. Trimming took 7 bases from V and 4 from J; bases not matched to a gene: 5.

The rearrangement links TRBV2 to TRBJ2-3; 10 positions agree with TRBD1. The TCR was taken from a man in his late teens or twenties in good health. Some clones in this sample may be carry-over from other donors' samples. The sample comprised memory CD4+ T cells from PBMCs. Subset in this sample: CD45RA-negative fraction. The CDR3 region has the DNA TGTGCCAGCAAGGCGACAGGGGGCCCAGATACGCAGTATTTT. Protein: CASKATGGPDTQYF.